Following are 6 T cell receptor beta chains from one sample sequenced in a study of blood T cell repertoires in COVID-19. Assay: immunoSEQ multiplex PCR; the TCRdb copy retains only in-frame clones and omits some. The sample shows roughly 300,000 clones, approximately 88% of them seen only once. Sequenced: peripheral blood. The receptors come from a man younger than 35 who had recovered from COVID-19.

The chain is built from TRBV7-3 and TRBJ2-7, with D possibly TRBD2 on 6 matching bases. The V gene's germline CDR1 is SGHTA and CDR2 FQGTGA. CDR3 size: 14 residues. The V end lost 2 bases, the J end lost 3 bases, and 11 bases lay between the germline ends. The CDR3 DNA reads as TGTGCCAGCAGCTTACTCCCGCGGGACTACGAGCAGTACTTC. Protein product: CASSLLPRDYEQYF. Supplemented by reference TRBV7-3 and TRBJ2-7, the full variable domain reads GAGVSQTPSNKVTEKGKYVELRCDPISGHTALYWYRQSLGQGPEFLIYFQGTGAADDSGLPNDRFFAVRPEGSVSTLKIQRTERGDSAVYLCASSLLPRDYEQYFGPGTRLTVT.

J is TRBJ1-5 and V is TRBV19, with TRBD1 identical over 8 bases. This CDR3 is 21 amino acids long. Germline trimming cut 2 bases from V and 0 bases from J; bases unmatched to any gene: 18. Per the germline V gene, CDR1 is LNHDA and CDR2 is SQIVND (reference sequence). CDR3 region: CASSIILNPGTGVYSNQPQHF. CDR3 nucleotide sequence: TGTGCCAGTAGTATAATCCTCAACCCGGGGACAGGAGTGTATAGCAATCAGCCCCAGCATTTT.

V is TRBV6-5 and J is TRBJ1-5; D not certain. Germline V gives CDR1 MNHEY, CDR2 SVGAGI. V was shortened by 7 bases and J by 4 bases, with 11 bases between the two germline ends. The CDR3 contains 13 residues. The CDR3 loop reads CASNSGENQPQHF. CDR3 DNA: TGTGCCAGCAACTCTGGGGAGAATCAGCCCCAGCATTTT.

This rearrangement joins TRBV5-4 to TRBJ2-3, with a possible D match to TRBD2 (6 bases). V was shortened by 0 bases and J by 1 base, with 12 bases between the two germline ends. CDR3 length: 16 residues. Germline CDR1 and CDR2: SGHNT and YYREEE (reference sequence). CDR3 DNA sequence: TGTGCCAGCAGCTTGGGGGGACTTCAGGGCACAGATACGCAGTATTTT. As protein: CASSLGGLQGTDTQYF.

The V and J genes are TRBV6-1 and TRBJ1-1, with D possibly being TRBD1 (6 bases). The germline V gene encodes CDR1 MNHNS and CDR2 SASEGT. Between the trimmed V and J ends, which lost 3 bases and 4 bases, there was a span of 15 bases. This CDR3 is 15 amino acids long. The CDR3 region has the DNA TGTGCCAGCAGTGAGCTGTTCAGGGGTGGCACTGAAGCTTTCTTT. Residues: CASSELFRGGTEAFF.

The sample holds one count of this clone. This chain links TRBV15 with TRBJ2-3; TRBD2 matches at 10 bases. CDR1 and CDR2 (germline): LNHNV, YYDKDF (reference sequence). V was clipped by 0 bases and J by 5 bases; unmatched bases: 8. This CDR3 is built from 17 residues. This CDR3 is CATSREGLAGGRDTQYF. The CDR3 DNA follows: TGTGCCACCAGCAGAGAAGGATTAGCGGGGGGCCGAGATACGCAGTATTTT.